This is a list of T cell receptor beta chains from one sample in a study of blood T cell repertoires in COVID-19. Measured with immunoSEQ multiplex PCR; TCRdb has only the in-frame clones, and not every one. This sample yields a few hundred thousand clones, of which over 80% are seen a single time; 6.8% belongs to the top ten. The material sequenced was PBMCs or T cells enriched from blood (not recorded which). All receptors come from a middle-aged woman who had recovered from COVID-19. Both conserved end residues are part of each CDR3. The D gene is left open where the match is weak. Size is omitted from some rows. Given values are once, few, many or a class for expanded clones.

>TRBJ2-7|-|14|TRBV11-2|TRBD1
TGTGCCAGCAGCTTACACAGGGGCGCCTACGAGCAGTACTTC
CASSLHRGAYEQYF
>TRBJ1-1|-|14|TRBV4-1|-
TGCGCCAGCAGCCTTTCGACAGAGAACACTGAAGCTTTCTTT
CASSLSTENTEAFF
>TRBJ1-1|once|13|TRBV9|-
TGTGCCAGCAGCGTAGCCTCGAACACTGAAGCTTTCTTT
CASSVASNTEAFF
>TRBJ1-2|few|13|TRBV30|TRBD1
TGTGCCTGGACCTGGGACAGGGGAAAGGGCTACACCTTC
CAWTWDRGKGYTF
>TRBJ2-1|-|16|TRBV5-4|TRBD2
TGTGCCAGCAGAACAAGCGGGACTAGCGGGTACAATGAGCAGTTCTTC
CASRTSGTSGYNEQFF
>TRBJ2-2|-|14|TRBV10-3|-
TGTGCCATCAGTGAACAGACCCTCACCGGGGAGCTGTTTTTT
CAISEQTLTGELFF
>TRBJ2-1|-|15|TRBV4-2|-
TGTGCCAGCAGCCAGACGGGGGAAGCGTACAATGAGCAGTTCTTC
CASSQTGEAYNEQFF
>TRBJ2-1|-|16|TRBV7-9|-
TGTGCCAGCAGCTCCCCAAGAGGACTTGTCTACAATGAGCAGTTCTTC
CASSSPRGLVYNEQFF
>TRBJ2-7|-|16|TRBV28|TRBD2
TGTGCCAGCAGCTCTCCTCGACTAGCGGGACGATACGAGCAGTACTTC
CASSSPRLAGRYEQYF
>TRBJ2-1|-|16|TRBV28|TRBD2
TGTGCCAGCAGCATTAGGAGAGCGGGATCCTACAATGAGCAGTTCTTC
CASSIRRAGSYNEQFF
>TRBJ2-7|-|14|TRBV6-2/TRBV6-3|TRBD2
TGTGCCAGCAGTTCCGGCGGGAGTTTAACCGAGCAGTACTTC
CASSSGGSLTEQYF
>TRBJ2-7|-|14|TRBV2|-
TGTGCCAGCAGTGAAGACCCCACTTCCTACGAGCAGTACTTC
CASSEDPTSYEQYF
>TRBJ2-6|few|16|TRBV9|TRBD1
TGTGCCAGCAGCTCCCGACAGGGATCCGGGGCCAACGTCCTGACTTTC
CASSSRQGSGANVLTF
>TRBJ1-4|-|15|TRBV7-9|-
TGTGCCAGCAGCCCCTCGTCAAACGAGCGGGAAAAACTGTTTTTT
CASSPSSNEREKLFF
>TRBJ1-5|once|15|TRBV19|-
TGTGCCAGCGGGAGGGGGGGGCATATCTATCAGCCCCAGCATTTT
CASGRGGHIYQPQHF
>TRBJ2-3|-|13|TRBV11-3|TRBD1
TGTGCCAGCAGCAGACAGGGGGAGGATACGCAGTATTTT
CASSRQGEDTQYF
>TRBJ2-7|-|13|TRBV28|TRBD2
TGTGCCAGCAGTTTAGGGTTAGCGGGAGGGAAGTACTTC
CASSLGLAGGKYF
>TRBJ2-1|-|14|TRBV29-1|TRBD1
TGCAGCGTTGACCTCGGACAGGGTTTTAATGAGCAGTTCTTC
CSVDLGQGFNEQFF
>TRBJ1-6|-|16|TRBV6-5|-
TGTGCCAGCAGTTACCTCCCGGGGTCAAGGGATTCACCCCTCCACTTT
CASSYLPGSRDSPLHF
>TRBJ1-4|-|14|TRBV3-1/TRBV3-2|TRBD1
TGTGCCAGCAGCTACCGGGACAGGAATGAAAAACTGTTTTTT
CASSYRDRNEKLFF
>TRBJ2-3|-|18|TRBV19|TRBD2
TGTGCCAGTAGTATGGGGGGGATTCTAGCGGGACTCACAGATACGCAGTATTTT
CASSMGGILAGLTDTQYF
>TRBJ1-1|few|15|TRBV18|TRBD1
TGTGCCAGCTCACAGTCGGCAGGACAGGTCACTGAAGCTTTCTTT
CASSQSAGQVTEAFF
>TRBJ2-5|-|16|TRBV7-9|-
TGTGCCAGCAGCTTCTCCGGGAGAGCCCACCAAGAGACCCAGTACTTC
CASSFSGRAHQETQYF
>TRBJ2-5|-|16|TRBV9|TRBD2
TGTGCCAGCAGCGTGGGGGCTGGCGGGAGGGAAGAGACCCAGTACTTC
CASSVGAGGREETQYF
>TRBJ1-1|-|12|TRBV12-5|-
TGTGCTAGTGGCGGAGTGAACACTGAAGCTTTCTTT
CASGGVNTEAFF
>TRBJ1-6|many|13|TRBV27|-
TGTGCCAGCAGCCCCTCTAGGAATTCACCCCTCCACTTT
CASSPSRNSPLHF
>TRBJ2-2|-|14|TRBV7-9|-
TGTGCCAGCAGCTTGGGCCTTATACCCGGGGAGCTGTTTTTT
CASSLGLIPGELFF
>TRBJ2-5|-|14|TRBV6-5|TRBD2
TGTGCCAGCAGTTACGCGGGGGGGCGGGAGACCCAGTACTTC
CASSYAGGRETQYF
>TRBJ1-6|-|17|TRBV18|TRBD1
TGTGCCAGCTCACCCGCAACCCAGGGACAGGGGCGATCACCCCTCCACTTT
CASSPATQGQGRSPLHF
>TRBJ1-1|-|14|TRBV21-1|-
-
CASSKVGQGSEAFF
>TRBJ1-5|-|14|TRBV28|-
TGTGCCAGCAGTTTTCGGGGAGGCAATCAGCCCCAGCATTTT
CASSFRGGNQPQHF
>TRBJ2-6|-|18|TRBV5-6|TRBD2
TGTGCCAGCAGCTTTCCCTGGGGAGGGGCGCGAGGGGCCAACGTCCTGACTTTC
CASSFPWGGARGANVLTF
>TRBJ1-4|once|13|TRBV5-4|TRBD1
TGTGCCAGCAGCTTGGAGGCTACGGACAGGGAGTTTTTT
CASSLEATDREFF